Below are 9 T cell receptor beta chains sequenced from a single sample in a study of blood T cell repertoires in COVID-19 (TCRdb year 2020). The library was produced with the immunoSEQ multiplex PCR assay. The table was pulled from immuneACCESS by TCRdb, which kept in-frame rearrangements only. Such tables lose some clones; where checked, under half of the loss comes from unresolved V genes, and the rest has no known cause. The sample data list some 240,000 clones, and 89% of these were observed just once. The ten largest clones capture less than 7.5% of the sample. Sequenced material: peripheral blood. The receptor set was obtained from a man in his 60s who had recovered from COVID-19.

The V call is TRBV7-3, the J call TRBJ2-1; possibly TRBD1 for D (8 bases). The CDR3 contains 14 residues. Trimming pared 5 bases from V and 8 bases from J, leaving 16 bases between. The germline CDR1 and CDR2 sequences are SGHTA and FQGTGA. The CDR3 region has the DNA TGTGCCAGCAGCCCGACAGGGGAGGGGCATGAGCAGTTCTTC. Its translation: CASSPTGEGHEQFF.

The V call is TRBV10-1, the J call TRBJ2-2, with D perhaps matching TRBD1 (6 bases). The V and J ends lost 7 bases and 0 bases respectively, with 12 bases between them. From germline, CDR1 is WNHNN and CDR2 SYGVQD (reference sequence). CDR3 length: 15 amino acids. CDR3 loop: CASKAQGPNTGELFF. DNA for the CDR3: TGCGCCAGCAAGGCTCAGGGGCCGAACACCGGGGAGCTGTTTTTT.

The chain couples TRBV12-3 or TRBV12-4 to TRBJ1-6, with D unresolved. The CDR3 has 12 amino acids. Trimming shortened V by 4 bases and J by 10 bases, and 8 bases separated the two germline ends. DNA for the CDR3: TGTGCCAGCAGTTCCCTCGGGTCACCCCTCCACTTT. As protein: CASSSLGSPLHF.

The rearrangement uses TRBV29-1 and TRBJ2-7; D gene ambiguous. Germline V gives CDR1 SQVTM, CDR2 ANQGSEA. The V gene lost 7 bases and the J gene lost 4 bases, with 17 bases spanning the gap. The CDR3 extends over 13 amino acids. DNA for the CDR3: TGCAGCGCCGCGCCTGGTGGAGCGTACGAGCAGTACTTC. Protein product: CSAAPGGAYEQYF.

The gene calls are TRBV20-1 and TRBJ1-2; D is possibly TRBD1 (5 bases). V lost 4 bases to trimming and J lost 11 bases, with 11 bases between them. CDR3 length equals 10 residues. Germline V CDR1 and CDR2: DFQATT, SNEGSKA (reference sequence). CDR3 DNA: TGCAGTGCTACCCCTGGGGGGTACACCTTC. Its translation is CSATPGGYTF.

The chain links TRBV7-9 to TRBJ1-1; D is possibly TRBD1 (6 bases). This CDR3 comprises 19 residues. The germline V gene has CDR1 SEHNR and CDR2 FQNEAQ (reference sequence). Trimming took 2 bases from V and 1 from J, leaving 23 bases between them. This chain's CDR3 is CASSLMMGGIDRSNTEAFF. In DNA form, the CDR3 reads TGTGCCAGCAGCTTAATGATGGGGGGGATTGACAGGTCGAACACTGAAGCTTTCTTT.

The chain carries TRBV2 and TRBJ2-1; D may be TRBD1 (6 bases). The CDR3 length is 15 residues. The V end was cut by 6 bases, the J end by 6 bases, with 18 bases between. Germline-derived CDR1 and CDR2 are SNHLY and FYNNEI. For the CDR3, the DNA is TGTGCCAGCAGCGGCTATGGTGACAGGCTCAATGAGCAGTTCTTC. It translates to CASSGYGDRLNEQFF.

The J gene is TRBJ1-4, the V gene TRBV14; D is possibly TRBD1 (5 bases). This CDR3 is built from 11 residues. V dropped 3 bases and J dropped 11 bases, with 7 bases sitting between them. Germline CDR1 reads SGHDN; CDR2 reads FVKESK. CDR3 residues: CASSQGGKLFF. CDR3 bases: TGTGCCAGCAGCCAGGGGGGGAAACTGTTTTTT. Full variable domain (remainder filled in from reference TRBV14 and TRBJ1-4): EAGVTQFPSHSVIEKGQTVTLRCDPISGHDNLYWYRRVMGKEIKFLLHFVKESKQDESGMPNNRFLAERTGGTYSTLKVQPAELEDSGVYFCASSQGGKLFFGSGTQLSVL.

This chain connects TRBV7-3 to TRBJ2-4; TRBD2 matches at 7 bases. The J segment lost 6 bases and the V segment lost 1 base, leaving 6 bases of the junction unmatched. Germline V gene sequence: CDR1 SGHTA, CDR2 FQGTGA. The CDR3 has 15 residues. CDR3 sequence reads: CASSLRWEGPNIQYF. The CDR3 DNA reads as TGTGCCAGCAGCTTAAGGTGGGAGGGCCCAAACATTCAGTACTTC.